The T cell receptor beta chain under discussion was sequenced for a study of post-analysis software for immune sequencing data (dated by TCRdb to 2014 to 2015). About the full investigation: Disease courses on record covered relapsing-remitting, secondary progressive and progressive-relapsing multiple sclerosis, though some patients had no subtype annotation. The patient repertoires were compared against about 10 previously published healthy control repertoires obtained from donors aged about 6 to 28 years. A subset of samples was prepared in parallel using single-end sample barcoding, then pooled and co-amplified after Illumina adapter ligation. Broad study findings and their caveats: Normalized Chao1 diversity was significantly lower in multiple sclerosis patients than controls, suggesting substantial peripheral T-cell clonal expansion. Patients showed significantly higher frequencies than controls for about 5 TRBV segments, among them TRBV5-6, TRBV5-1 and TRBV20-1. The multiple sclerosis patient group was slightly younger than the control group. Direct clustering with F measure revealed strong co-clustering of samples prepared in the same batch, which led to a batch-effect correction.

V lost 6 bases and J lost 9 bases; the stretch between them is 18 bases long. CDR1 and CDR2 are read off the germline V gene as MNHNS and SASEGT. From cysteine to phenylalanine, the CDR3 is 14 amino acids long. CDR3 DNA only is kept here, 42 bases in frame from base 1. As regards this clonotype: No antigen is known for it. Base qualities are missing; no much larger clone stands one base away.

To demonstrate the VDJtools post-analysis software, TCR beta repertoires were profiled from the peripheral blood of roughly 12 young patients with multiple sclerosis. The multiple sclerosis patients were children and adolescents between roughly 6 and 17 years of age. Libraries were built with PCR. This sample was sequenced with an Illumina HiSeq 2500. To reduce PCR and sequencing biases, unique molecular identifiers were incorporated into the TCR beta cDNA libraries. Per 1 to 10 million input T cells, roughly 0.5 million cDNA molecules were obtained, such that each molecule approximated one T cell. The patient libraries were prepared and sequenced with the same protocol used for the earlier healthy control dataset. Within a given batch, samples were prepared together, multiplexed and sequenced on the same HiSeq lane. The paper's data handling went like this. Raw barcoded reads were processed with MIGEC, and single-read molecular identifier groups were discarded before consensus assembly and CDR3 extraction. Clonotype tables were post-analysed with VDJtools, normalizing diversity by down-sampling all datasets to the smallest sample size. To correct batch-related cross-sample contamination, repertoire overlap clustering matched CDR3 amino acid sequences but not nucleotide sequences. TCRdb reworked the public reads: Q25 trimming with fastp, MiXCR clone assembly, productive beta chains retained. Every distinct CDR3 protein forms one entry, paired with its most common genes and DNA. The V and J calls and clone size come from TCRdb's table, not from the authors' own analysis. The sample yields about 210,000 distinct CDR3 sequences; 29% were counted once. About 3.7% of the sample goes to the ten largest clones.

Recombination linked TRBV6-1 to TRBJ2-1, with a tentative D gene TRBD2 over 6 matching bases. The receptor was isolated from a girl aged 2-17 years with multiple sclerosis. The sample was blood. The CDR3 amino acid sequence is: CASRERGRGGEQFF. The bases read TGTGCCAGCAGGGAACGCGGGCGGGGAGGTGAGCAGTTCTTC.